This TCR beta chain was observed in a study of blood T cell repertoires in COVID-19 (dated by TCRdb to the early 2020s). With regard to the full study: Samples covering the acute and convalescent phases of COVID-19 were provided by collaborators in the United States, Italy and Spain. The prospective study material was composed of cDNA or gDNA derived from T cells, B-cell-depleted T cells, or PBMCs. Deeply sampled blood TCRbeta repertoires from subjects exposed to, actively infected with, or recovered from COVID-19 were included in the dataset. The repertoires were made available in a free public database intended to serve as a resource for research on the immune response to SARS-CoV-2. The samples were drawn from two sources: the first 160 participants of the ongoing ImmuneRACE study, and approximately 1,300 subjects contributed by 6 global collaborators. Nearly every sample came with metadata listing a de-identified subject ID, COVID-19 status, age in years and sex. Where available, HLA class I and class II types were obtained from metadata supplied by the sample provider rather than from assay-based typing.

TCRbeta CDR3 regions were amplified from genomic DNA using the immunoSEQ Assay, a bias-controlled multiplex PCR. From the authors' description of their analysis: The number of nucleated cells in each sample was estimated from the amplification of reference gene primers within the assay. To quantify the absolute abundance of each unique TCRbeta CDR3 rearrangement, sequence reads were collapsed and filtered. For each sample, productive Simpson clonality was calculated by taking the square root of Simpson's diversity index across productive rearrangements. TCRdb's version of the immuneACCESS table is confined to in-frame rearrangements and falls short of the full clone set. An unresolved V gene accounts for under half of the shortfall where checked; the remainder is of unknown origin. The D gene and trimming were derived from the DNA, and the V and J assignments and clone size from that table. Here the sample has about 18,000 clones; approximately 85% occur a single time. The ten largest account for about 15% of the sample.

For this clone: There is no known antigen for this receptor. Base qualities are not recorded, but no much larger clone differs from it by a single base.

Study-wide findings and limitations: The quantity of clinical and demographic metadata differed by source and by participant and was supplied without curation.

Collaborating institutions collected whole blood in K2EDTA tubes following their own protocols. Collaborator samples were shipped for TCRbeta analysis as frozen whole blood, isolated PBMCs, or DNA extracted from either sample type. The specimen was peripheral blood. The source is a man aged 35 to 55 with active or convalescent COVID-19.

The DNA is as follows: TGTGCCAGCAGCTACGGGACAACCACTGGAAACACCATATATTTT. Its translation is CASSYGTTTGNTIYF. Recombination linked TRBV11-2 to TRBJ1-3; the best D guess is TRBD1, with 6 bases matching. Sequences SGHAT (CDR1) and FQNNGV (CDR2) are obtained from the germline V gene. The CDR3 holds 15 amino acids from the cysteine to the phenylalanine. The entry retains the CDR3 DNA only, 45 bases that are in frame from base 1. The trim is 4 bases for V and 2 bases for J, with a gap of 12 bases between the germline ends.